One and the same sample provided the 10 T cell receptor beta chains below, sequenced in a study of blood T cell repertoires in COVID-19. Produced via immunoSEQ multiplex PCR; TCRdb's table is partial and in-frame only. The sample yields about 200,000 clones, approximately 88% seen once. The source material was peripheral blood. The receptors shown here come from a man aged 35-49 years with acute or convalescent COVID-19.

The chain couples TRBV5-1 to TRBJ2-2; the D gene is possibly TRBD2 (6 bases). With 4 bases removed from V and 6 bases from J, the gap between germline ends came to 22 bases. Germline CDR1 is SGHRS and CDR2 is YFSETQ. The CDR3 consists of 17 residues. CDR3 nucleotides: TGCGCCAGCAGCCTACCGACCGGGAGCCCCGAAGCCGGGGAGCTGTTTTTT. Translation: CASSLPTGSPEAGELFF.

This clone was seen once. The chain links TRBV11-2 to TRBJ1-2; D is perhaps TRBD1 (5 bases). Deletions cut 1 base from V and 2 bases from J, with 8 bases between. Germline lookup yields CDR1 SGHAT and CDR2 FQNNGV. The CDR3 contains 14 residues. CDR3 DNA: TGTGCCAGCAGCTTAGGGGGGGACAACTATGGCTACACCTTC. Its protein is CASSLGGDNYGYTF.

The V and J genes are TRBV29-1 and TRBJ2-3, with TRBD2 as a possible D gene (6 bases). In germline, CDR1 is SQVTM, CDR2 ANQGSEA. The V end was cut by 7 bases, the J end by 1 base, with 12 bases between. The CDR3 sequence is 13 residues long. The CDR3 DNA is TGCAGCGCCGAGCGGGTGGGCACAGATACGCAGTATTTT. Translating gives CSAERVGTDTQYF.

V and J are TRBV18 and TRBJ1-4; TRBD1 is a possible D gene (5 bases). V was cut by 5 bases and J by 3 bases, with 13 bases left in between. Looked up from germline, CDR1 is KGHSH and CDR2 is LQKENI. The CDR3 is 15 amino acids. The CDR3 DNA reads as TGTGCCAGCTCATTTCAGGGAGGAGCTAATGAAAAACTGTTTTTT. Its translation is CASSFQGGANEKLFF.

The V call is TRBV10-3, the J call TRBJ2-7, with 7 bases matching TRBD2. Germline V gives CDR1 ENHRY, CDR2 SYGVKD. Trimming removed 6 bases from V and 2 bases from J; junction bases left unmatched: 10. This CDR3 spans 15 amino acids. CDR3 coding DNA: TGTGCCATCAGCCCTGGCGGGCTAGCGGCCTACGAGCAGTACTTC. This codes for CAISPGGLAAYEQYF.

This chain joins TRBV6-5 and TRBJ2-1, with 8 bases lining up with TRBD1. With V trimmed by 2 bases and J by 5 bases, 8 bases remained unmatched. Germline V CDR1 and CDR2: MNHEY, SVGAGI. The length of the CDR3 is 16 residues. The DNA for the CDR3 is TGTGCCAGCAGTTACCAGACAGGGGTCAGGAACAATGAGCAGTTCTTC. Protein product: CASSYQTGVRNNEQFF.

The rearrangement links TRBV19 to TRBJ2-5; 9 positions match TRBD1. Germline-derived CDR1 and CDR2 are LNHDA and SQIVND (reference sequence). The CDR3 is made up of 15 amino acids. V dropped 5 bases and J dropped 2; count of bases not matched to a gene: 6. CDR3 in amino acids: CASSPRTGDQETQYF. CDR3 DNA: TGTGCCAGTAGTCCGAGGACAGGGGATCAAGAGACCCAGTACTTC.

This clone was detected a few times. The chain couples TRBV18 to TRBJ2-7; 10 nucleotides agree with TRBD2. The V gene's germline CDR1 is KGHSH and CDR2 LQKENI. The ends lost 3 bases at V and 0 bases at J; junction bases unmatched: 5. This CDR3 comprises 16 residues. This CDR3 reads CASSPRLAGSSYEQYF. The DNA of the CDR3 is TGTGCCAGCTCACCCCGACTAGCGGGCAGCTCCTACGAGCAGTACTTC.

V gene TRBV9 combines with J gene TRBJ1-3; 7 nucleotides align to TRBD1. Unmatched junction bases numbered 5, after V lost 4 bases and J lost 4 bases. This CDR3 region has 14 residues. Per the germline V gene, CDR1 is SGDLS and CDR2 is YYNGEE. CDR3 sequence (DNA): TGTGCCAGCAGCACAACAGGGGCCGGAAACACCATATATTTT. This encodes CASSTTGAGNTIYF. The variable domain in full, with the rest retrieved from reference TRBV9 and TRBJ1-3, is DSGVTQTPKHLITATGQRVTLRCSPRSGDLSVYWYQQSLDQGLQFLIQYYNGEERAKGNILERFSAQQFPDLHSELNLSSLELGDSALYFCASSTTGAGNTIYFGEGSWLTVV.

The genes are TRBV11-2 and TRBJ1-2, with D tentatively TRBD1 (5 bases). Germline assignment: CDR1 SGHAT and CDR2 FQNNGV. V dropped 6 bases and J dropped 4 bases, with 24 bases sitting between them. There are 17 residues in the CDR3. For the CDR3, the DNA is TGTGCCAGCAGTAAAACATTATTGGGGGGGACCTTCTATGGCTACACCTTC. Translated: CASSKTLLGGTFYGYTF.